The 14 T cell receptor beta chains reported below all come from one sample, sequenced in a study of blood T cell repertoires in COVID-19. Sequencing used immunoSEQ multiplex PCR; TCRdb keeps in-frame clones, though not all of them. The sample lists approximately 97,000 clones, around nine tenths occurring once. What was sequenced was peripheral blood. The source is a man between 50 and 59 years old with active or convalescent COVID-19.

CDR3 loop: CASRAGTGVYTEAFF. CDR3 DNA sequence: TGTGCCAGCAGAGCCGGGACAGGGGTCTACACTGAAGCTTTCTTT. The V call is TRBV28, the J call TRBJ1-1; 10 nucleotides line up with TRBD1. This CDR3 is 15 amino acids long. Germline V gene lookup returns CDR1 MDHEN and CDR2 SYDVKM. V shed 6 bases, J shed 3 bases, and the junction held 7 bases outside the gene matches.

The V call is TRBV5-4, the J call TRBJ2-1, with D unclear. The CDR3 has 15 amino acids. Germline CDR1 SGHNT, CDR2 YYREEE (reference sequence). Trimming left V 4 bases short and J 0 bases short, with 11 bases between. The CDR3 here is CASSHSLSSYNEQFF. In DNA, the CDR3 is TGTGCCAGCAGCCACAGCCTGAGCTCCTACAATGAGCAGTTCTTC. The whole variable domain, filled in from reference TRBV5-4 and TRBJ2-1, reads ETGVTQSPTHLIKTRGQQVTLRCSSQSGHNTVSWYQQALGQGPQFIFQYYREEENGRGNFPPRFSGLQFPNYSSELNVNALELDDSALYLCASSHSLSSYNEQFFGPGTRLTVL.

This rearrangement joins TRBV6-5 to TRBJ1-3; no clear D. Germline loops: CDR1 MNHEY, CDR2 SVGAGI. The CDR3 sequence is 15 residues long. Trimming removed 0 bases at V and 4 bases at J, with 10 bases between. CDR3 sequence: CASSYSAALGNTIYF. CDR3 bases: TGTGCCAGCAGTTACTCGGCGGCGTTAGGAAACACCATATATTTT.

The rearrangement joins TRBV7-2 to TRBJ1-6, with 9 bases matching TRBD1. Germline V gene sequence: CDR1 SGHTA, CDR2 FQGNSA. This CDR3 region has 14 residues. V lost 4 bases and J lost 8; bases outside the gene matches: 3. The CDR3 nucleotides read TGTGCCAGCAGCTGGGGACAGGGTGATTCACCCCTCCACTTT. Protein sequence: CASSWGQGDSPLHF.

This clone was counted only a few times. This chain joins TRBV5-6 and TRBJ2-2, with 10 bases aligning to TRBD1. CDR3 length: 15 amino acids. Looked up from germline, CDR1 is SGHDT and CDR2 is YYEEEE. After removal of 4 bases from V and 7 bases from J, the junction contained 7 bases not matched to a gene. The DNA of the CDR3 is TGTGCCAGCAGCACCGGGACAGGGGTCCTCGGGGAGCTGTTTTTT. Its protein is CASSTGTGVLGELFF. The whole variable domain, remainder taken from reference TRBV5-6 and TRBJ2-2, is DAGVTQSPTHLIKTRGQQVTLRCSPKSGHDTVSWYQQALGQGPQFIFQYYEEEERQRGNFPDRFSGHQFPNYSSELNVNALLLGDSALYLCASSTGTGVLGELFFGEGSRLTVL.

The chain joins TRBV4-3 to TRBJ2-1; 7 nucleotides align to TRBD1. This CDR3 region has 15 residues. In germline, CDR1 is LGHNA, CDR2 YSLEER. V lost 0 bases to trimming and J lost 3 bases; unmatched junction nucleotides: 2. The DNA for the CDR3 is TGCGCCAGCAGCCAAGATGGGGACAGCTACAATGAGCAGTTCTTC. Its translation: CASSQDGDSYNEQFF.

J is TRBJ2-5 and V is TRBV2; 8 bases line up with TRBD1. CDR3 length equals 15 residues. Germline V CDR1 and CDR2: SNHLY, FYNNEI. J lost 5 bases, V lost 5 bases, and 10 bases had no gene match. The chain's CDR3 is CASSIQGAEGETQYF. The CDR3 DNA is TGTGCCAGCAGTATTCAGGGGGCCGAGGGGGAGACCCAGTACTTC. Full variable domain (missing parts from reference TRBV2 and TRBJ2-5): EPEVTQTPSHQVTQMGQEVILRCVPISNHLYFYWYRQILGQKVEFLVSFYNNEISEKSEIFDDQFSVERPDGSNFTLKIRSTKLEDSAMYFCASSIQGAEGETQYFGPGTRLLVL.

The rearrangement links TRBV3-1 (or the pseudogene TRBV3-2) to TRBJ2-4; TRBD1 aligns across 7 bases. Trimming at V came to 1 base and at J to 4 bases, leaving 4 bases not matched to a gene. CDR1 and CDR2 (germline): LGHDT, YNNKEL (reference sequence). The CDR3 spans 15 residues. CDR3 protein: CASSQALTGKNIQYF. The CDR3 region has the DNA TGTGCCAGCAGCCAAGCCTTGACAGGGAAAAACATTCAGTACTTC.

The V gene is TRBV24-1, the J gene TRBJ2-1, with 10 bases lining up with TRBD1. V lost 3 bases to trimming and J lost 4 bases; unmatched junction nucleotides: 5. The germline V gene has CDR1 KGHDR and CDR2 SFDVKD. The CDR3 is 16 residues long. The CDR3 sequence is CATSDTGTGVYNEQFF. As DNA, the CDR3 is TGTGCCACCAGTGATACCGGGACAGGGGTGTACAATGAGCAGTTCTTC.

This sequence joins TRBV7-2 and TRBJ2-1; 12 nucleotides agree with TRBD2. From germline, CDR1 is SGHTA and CDR2 FQGNSA. CDR3 length equals 15 residues. The V and J ends lost 5 bases and 6 bases, in that order; junction bases with no gene match: 5. CDR3 region: CASSPWTSGANEQFF. In nucleotides, the CDR3 is TGTGCCAGCAGCCCCTGGACTAGCGGGGCCAATGAGCAGTTCTTC.

The chain joins TRBV28 to TRBJ2-7, with D maybe TRBD1 (6 bases). The CDR3 consists of 14 residues. Deletions cut 3 bases from V and 4 bases from J, with 13 bases between. In germline, CDR1 is MDHEN, CDR2 SYDVKM. CDR3 sequence: CASSFSRQEYEQYF. CDR3 bases: TGTGCCAGCAGTTTTTCGAGACAGGAATACGAGCAGTACTTC.

V usage is TRBV7-2 and J usage is TRBJ1-1; 7 bases agree with TRBD1. The V and J ends lost 3 bases and 6 bases, in that order; junction bases with no gene match: 4. There are 13 residues in the CDR3. Germline V gene lookup returns CDR1 SGHTA and CDR2 FQGNSA. The CDR3 reads CASSFGTVAEAFF. Here the CDR3 DNA reads TGTGCCAGCAGCTTCGGGACAGTAGCTGAAGCTTTCTTT.

The chain has TRBV6-5 and TRBJ2-1, with 14 bases that match TRBD2. Germline V CDR1 and CDR2: MNHEY, SVGAGI. The CDR3 contains 15 residues. The J segment lost 9 bases and the V segment lost 5 bases, leaving 6 bases of the junction unmatched. CDR3 nucleotide sequence: TGTGCCAGCAGTCGGACGGGACTAGCGGGAGTTGAGCAGTTCTTC. Protein product: CASSRTGLAGVEQFF.

The chain is built from TRBV19 and TRBJ2-3; TRBD2 matches 8 bases. V shed 1 base, J shed 3 bases, and the junction held 3 bases outside the gene matches. Germline loops: CDR1 LNHDA, CDR2 SQIVND (reference sequence). The CDR3 consists of 15 residues. The CDR3 protein is CASSIAGGSTDTQYF. CDR3 in DNA: TGTGCCAGTAGTATAGCGGGGGGGAGTACAGATACGCAGTATTTT.